This T cell receptor beta chain stems from a study of response to subunit inactivated influenza vaccine. Points from the study as a whole: Authors suggested each seasonal influenza vaccination recruits few new T cells.

CDR3 length: 14 residues. V was shortened by 3 bases and J by 1 base, with 9 bases between the two germline ends. TCRdb reprocessed the RT-PCR reads with MiXCR, giving one entry per CDR3 protein. The sample holds 600,000 to 850,000 distinct CDR3 sequences, 14% seen once. This clonotype was detected only a few times. Antigen specificity is unknown. The TCR was taken from a man aged 45-65 years who received an inactivated influenza vaccine. The starting material was PBMCs from blood, obtained 14 to 15 days before vaccination. The J gene is TRBJ1-1, the V gene TRBV12-3 or TRBV12-4, with D possibly TRBD1 on 5 matching bases. As DNA, the CDR3 is TGTGCCAGCAGTTTCGAGACAGCGAACACTGAAGCTTTCTTT. Translated, it gives CASSFETANTEAFF.